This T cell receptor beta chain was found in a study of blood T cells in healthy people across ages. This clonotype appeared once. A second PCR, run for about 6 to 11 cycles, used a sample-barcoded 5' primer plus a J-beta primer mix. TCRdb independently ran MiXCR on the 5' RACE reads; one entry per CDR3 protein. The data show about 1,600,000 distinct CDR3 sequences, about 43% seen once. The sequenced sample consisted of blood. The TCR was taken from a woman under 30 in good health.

CDR3 loop: CASSVAALGTNTEAFF. Written as DNA, the CDR3 is TGTGCCAGCAGCGTAGCGGCTCTGGGGACGAACACTGAAGCTTTCTTT. The V gene is TRBV9, the J gene TRBJ1-1; D is perhaps TRBD1 (5 bases). Looked up from germline, CDR1 is SGDLS and CDR2 is YYNGEE. This CDR3 is built from 16 residues. Deletions cut 0 bases from V and 1 base from J, with 13 bases between.